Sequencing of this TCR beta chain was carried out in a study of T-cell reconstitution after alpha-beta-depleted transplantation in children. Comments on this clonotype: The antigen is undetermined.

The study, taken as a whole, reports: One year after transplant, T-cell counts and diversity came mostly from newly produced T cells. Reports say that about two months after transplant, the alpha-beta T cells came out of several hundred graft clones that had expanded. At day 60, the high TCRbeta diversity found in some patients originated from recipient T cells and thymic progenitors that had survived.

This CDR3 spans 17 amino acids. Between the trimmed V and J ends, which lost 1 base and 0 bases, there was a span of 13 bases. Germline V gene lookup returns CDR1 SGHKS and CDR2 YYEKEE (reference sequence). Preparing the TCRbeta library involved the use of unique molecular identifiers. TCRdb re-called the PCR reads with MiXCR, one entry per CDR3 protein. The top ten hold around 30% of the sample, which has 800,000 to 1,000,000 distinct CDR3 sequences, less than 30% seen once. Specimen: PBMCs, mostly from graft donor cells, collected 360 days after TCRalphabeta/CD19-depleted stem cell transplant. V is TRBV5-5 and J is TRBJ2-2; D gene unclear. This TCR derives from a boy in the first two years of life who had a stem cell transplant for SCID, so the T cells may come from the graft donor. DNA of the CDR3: TGTGCCAGCAGCTTGATAGGCAGCACGGCGAACACCGGGGAGCTGTTTTTT. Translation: CASSLIGSTANTGELFF.